The next 21 T cell receptor beta chains were all read from a single sample in a study of blood T cell repertoires in COVID-19. Some clones are missing from TCRdb's copy, which holds only in-frame ones; the method was immunoSEQ multiplex PCR. The data hold some 340,000 clones, with about 85% observed a single time. Sequencing was done on a sample of peripheral blood. The source of these receptors is a woman under 30 with acute or convalescent COVID-19.

The rearrangement uses TRBV5-6 and TRBJ2-3; TRBD2 agrees at 9 bases. This CDR3 spans 13 amino acids. V shed 6 bases, J shed 6 bases, and the junction held 5 bases outside the gene matches. CDR1 and CDR2 from the germline V gene are SGHDT and YYEEEE. CDR3 amino acids: CASKAGGVDTQYF. In nucleotides, the CDR3 is TGTGCCAGCAAAGCGGGAGGTGTCGATACGCAGTATTTT.

The chain carries TRBV4-2 and TRBJ2-7; 13 bases line up with TRBD2. Trimming cost V 0 bases and J 2 bases; bases outside gene matches: 1. There are 16 residues in the CDR3. CDR1 LGHNA and CDR2 YNFKEQ come from the germline V gene. This CDR3 is CASSQELAGGPYEQYF. The CDR3 bases are TGTGCCAGCAGCCAAGAACTAGCGGGGGGGCCCTACGAGCAGTACTTC.

The CDR3 reads CASSLIGGTEAFF. In DNA form, the CDR3 reads TGTGCCAGCAGCCTAATCGGGGGCACTGAAGCTTTCTTT. V usage is TRBV3-1 (or the pseudogene TRBV3-2) and J usage is TRBJ1-1, with D possibly TRBD1 on 5 matching bases. V lost 4 bases, J lost 4 bases, and 10 bases lay in between. Looked up from germline, CDR1 is LGHDT and CDR2 is YNNKEL (reference sequence). The CDR3 contains 13 residues.

The V and J genes are TRBV7-8 and TRBJ1-1; tentatively, D is TRBD1 (5 bases). The CDR3 is made up of 15 amino acids. V dropped 1 base and J dropped 6 bases, with 15 bases sitting between them. CDR1 SGHVS and CDR2 FQNEAQ come from the germline V gene. CDR3 in amino acids: CASSLVTLGLAEAFF. CDR3 DNA: TGTGCCAGCAGCTTAGTCACTTTGGGGCTCGCTGAAGCTTTCTTT.

This clone appeared once. This chain joins TRBV14 and TRBJ2-3; TRBD2 matches at 14 bases. The ends lost 5 bases at V and 2 bases at J; junction bases unmatched: 9. Germline CDR1 reads SGHDN; CDR2 reads FVKESK. The CDR3 is made up of 18 amino acids. The CDR3 is CASSSGLAGGLYTDTQYF. CDR3 sequence (DNA): TGTGCCAGCAGCTCCGGACTAGCGGGGGGACTTTACACAGATACGCAGTATTTT.

The rearrangement uses TRBV28 and TRBJ2-3, with a possible D match to TRBD2 (5 bases). Deletions cut 8 bases from V and 5 bases from J, with 14 bases between. CDR3 length: 13 residues. Germline V gene data show CDR1 as MDHEN and CDR2 as SYDVKM. The CDR3 protein is CASHEGRKDTQYF. CDR3 DNA: TGTGCCAGCCATGAAGGGAGAAAAGATACGCAGTATTTT.

V gene TRBV6-5 combines with J gene TRBJ2-7, with a tentative D call TRBD2 (6 bases). The CDR3 sequence is 15 residues long. The ends were cut back, 2 bases at V and 1 base at J, with 12 bases in the middle. Germline lookup yields CDR1 MNHEY and CDR2 SVGAGI. For the CDR3, the DNA is TGTGCCAGCAGTTACGGTTCGGGAGTGTCCTACGAGCAGTACTTC. It specifies CASSYGSGVSYEQYF.

The rearrangement joins TRBV7-9 to TRBJ1-2, with D tentatively TRBD1 (5 bases). V dropped 5 bases and J dropped 8 bases, with 15 bases sitting between them. This CDR3 comprises 13 residues. The germline CDR1 and CDR2 sequences are SEHNR and FQNEAQ (reference sequence). CDR3 coding DNA: TGTGCCAGCAGCCCACCCGGGGAGGGGGGCTACACCTTC. As protein: CASSPPGEGGYTF.

The genes are TRBV12-5 and TRBJ1-6; weak D call: TRBD1 (5 bases). From germline, CDR1 is LGHNT and CDR2 FRNRAP. There are 14 residues in the CDR3. Trimming left V 5 bases short and J 7 bases short, with 12 bases between. CDR3 nucleotide sequence: TGTGCTAGTGGTGGACCAGGGTGGAATTCACCCCTCCACTTT. It codes for CASGGPGWNSPLHF. The whole variable domain, filled in from reference TRBV12-5 and TRBJ1-6, reads DARVTQTPRHKVTEMGQEVTMRCQPILGHNTVFWYRQTMMQGLELLAYFRNRAPLDDSGMPKDRFSAEMPDATLATLKIQPSEPRDSAVYFCASGGPGWNSPLHFGNGTRLTVT.

This chain connects TRBV6-1 to TRBJ1-3, with D uncertain. The CDR3 is 16 amino acids. V gave up 3 bases and J gave up 2 bases, with 14 bases separating them. Germline-derived CDR1 and CDR2 are MNHNS and SASEGT. The CDR3 here is CASSDSFQATGNTIYF. The CDR3 coding sequence is TGTGCCAGCAGTGATTCATTCCAGGCAACTGGAAACACCATATATTTT.

The count of this clone is one. The chain has TRBV9 and TRBJ2-2; D is perhaps TRBD1 (6 bases). This CDR3 is 15 amino acids long. Germline-derived CDR1 and CDR2 are SGDLS and YYNGEE. Trimming took 3 bases from V and 3 from J, leaving 12 bases between them. CDR3: CASSGGDTYTGELFF. The CDR3 DNA reads TGTGCCAGCAGCGGAGGGGACACCTACACCGGGGAGCTGTTTTTT.

This rearrangement joins TRBV4-2 to TRBJ2-3; no firm D call. CDR3 length: 15 residues. Germline CDR1 LGHNA, CDR2 YNFKEQ. The V and J ends lost 0 bases and 6 bases respectively, with 13 bases between them. CDR3 sequence (DNA): TGTGCCAGCAGCCAAGAACCAAGCCGTCCCGATACGCAGTATTTT. Protein product: CASSQEPSRPDTQYF.

The J gene is TRBJ1-1, the V gene TRBV11-1; D may be TRBD1 (6 bases). Germline V gene data show CDR1 as SGHAT and CDR2 as FQDESV (reference sequence). V lost 5 bases to trimming and J lost 3 bases, with 16 bases between them. The CDR3 has 15 residues. The CDR3 reads CASSPLQGWDTEAFF. The CDR3 region has the DNA TGTGCCAGCAGCCCATTACAGGGATGGGACACTGAAGCTTTCTTT. Drawing the rest from reference TRBV11-1 and TRBJ1-1, the complete variable domain is EAEVAQSPRYKITEKSQAVAFWCDPISGHATLYWYRQILGQGPELLVQFQDESVVDDSQLPKDRFSAERLKGVDSTLKIQPAELGDSAMYLCASSPLQGWDTEAFFGQGTRLTVV.

The chain joins TRBV27 to TRBJ1-5; possibly TRBD1 for D (6 bases). This CDR3 contains 14 residues. V lost 3 bases to trimming and J lost 5 bases, with 11 bases between them. The germline gives CDR1 MNHEY, CDR2 SMNVEV (reference sequence). CDR3: CASSLTQGYQPQHF. DNA of the CDR3: TGTGCCAGCAGTTTGACCCAGGGGTATCAGCCCCAGCATTTT.

This clone was picked up a small number of times. CDR3 sequence: CASSQGSEGQYF. The CDR3 DNA reads as TGCGCCAGCAGCCAAGGGTCAGAGGGGCAGTACTTC. The rearrangement links TRBV4-1 to TRBJ2-7, with TRBD2 as a possible D gene (5 bases). Trimming left V 1 base short and J 9 bases short, with 10 bases between. Per the germline V gene, CDR1 is MGHRA and CDR2 is YSYEKL. CDR3 length: 12 amino acids.

In regard to this clone: One junction end does not reproduce the germline sequence, and a read error may be involved. The J gene is TRBJ2-2, the V gene TRBV5-1, with TRBD2 as a possible D gene (5 bases). Per germline, CDR1 SGHRS and CDR2 YFSETQ. The CDR3 length is 15 residues. CDR3 residues: CVSSLPGMGTGELFF. The CDR3 coding sequence is TGCGTCAGCAGCTTGCCCGGGATGGGCACCGGGGAGCTGTTTTTT.

The genes are TRBV23-1 and TRBJ1-3, with TRBD1 matching 9 bases. TRBV23-1 is marked as an open reading frame, function uncertain. V lost 0 bases and J lost 0; bases outside the gene matches: 12. The CDR3 length is 20 residues. The chain's CDR3 is CASSQSSGQGKPNSGNTIYF. CDR3 nucleotides: TGCGCCAGCAGTCAATCGTCGGGACAGGGAAAACCCAACTCTGGAAACACCATATATTTT.

The rearrangement uses TRBV12-5 and TRBJ1-1; TRBD1 is a possible D gene (6 bases). This CDR3 region has 12 residues. Per the germline V gene, CDR1 is LGHNT and CDR2 is FRNRAP. Trimming took 6 bases from V and 5 from J, leaving 10 bases between them. The CDR3 sequence: CASGQGRTEAFF. The CDR3 DNA sequence: TGTGCTAGTGGACAGGGCCGAACTGAAGCTTTCTTT.

The V gene is TRBV6-5, the J gene TRBJ1-4; 7 positions agree with TRBD1. Germline-derived CDR1 and CDR2 are MNHEY and SVGAGI. CDR3 length equals 14 residues. V lost 5 bases and J lost 8; bases outside the gene matches: 8. The CDR3 sequence is CASSIGQDWEKLFF. The CDR3 nucleotides read TGTGCCAGCAGTATTGGACAGGATTGGGAAAAACTGTTTTTT.

This clone has only one observation. V and J are TRBV11-2 and TRBJ1-6; weak D call: TRBD1 (6 bases). This CDR3 has 17 amino acids. Germline values: CDR1 SGHAT, CDR2 FQNNGV. Trimming cost V 3 bases and J 4 bases, with 16 bases left between them. The DNA of the CDR3 is TGTGCCAGCAGCTTCGGGGCAGGGGTACTGTATAATTCACCCCTCCACTTT. Its translation is CASSFGAGVLYNSPLHF.

CDR3 nucleotide sequence: TGTGCCAGCTCACCACCGGCAGGGGAAGAAAAACTGTTTTTT. It yields the protein CASSPPAGEEKLFF. The genes are TRBV18 and TRBJ1-4, with D maybe TRBD1 (6 bases). Germline V lookup: CDR1 KGHSH, CDR2 LQKENI. V lost 0 bases and J lost 8, with 10 bases in between. CDR3 length equals 14 residues.